The 25 T cell receptor beta chains below were found in one sample sequenced in a study of response to subunit inactivated influenza vaccine. TCRdb itself ran the RT-PCR reads through MiXCR, one entry per CDR3 protein. The table shows 700,000 to 800,000 distinct CDR3 sequences, with around 18% occurring only once. Sequenced here: PBMCs from blood, sampled less than 6 days after vaccination. Every receptor here comes from a man aged 50 to 60 who received an inactivated influenza vaccine.

This clonotype appeared many times. The chain carries TRBV20-1 and TRBJ2-1; 9 bases agree with TRBD2. Germline loops: CDR1 DFQATT, CDR2 SNEGSKA (reference sequence). V lost 5 bases, J lost 4 bases, and 6 bases stayed unmatched. CDR3 length: 14 residues. In DNA form, the CDR3 reads TGCAGTGCTCCCGGGACTAGCAGTTACAATGAGCAGTTCTTC. It translates to CSAPGTSSYNEQFF.

The V gene is TRBV28, the J gene TRBJ1-5; perhaps TRBD1 as D (5 bases). Germline loops: CDR1 MDHEN, CDR2 SYDVKM. The CDR3 is made up of 16 amino acids. V was cut by 6 bases and J by 3 bases, with 18 bases left in between. CDR3: CASSPPGRTINQPQHF. The CDR3 coding sequence is TGTGCCAGCAGCCCTCCAGGGCGGACAATCAATCAGCCCCAGCATTTT.

This chain links TRBV7-2 with TRBJ2-1, with a possible D match to TRBD2 (6 bases). This CDR3 has 16 residues. The V end lost 6 bases, the J end lost 0 bases, and 15 bases lay between the germline ends. Germline CDR1 SGHTA, CDR2 FQGNSA. CDR3 residues: CASRPAAGRSYNEQFF. The CDR3 region has the DNA TGTGCCAGCAGGCCCGCAGCGGGTCGCTCCTACAATGAGCAGTTCTTC.

The chain couples TRBV29-1 to TRBJ1-6; 8 bases fit TRBD1. CDR1 is SQVTM, CDR2 ANQGSEA, per germline. With V trimmed by 6 bases and J by 16 bases, 14 bases remained unmatched. The CDR3 is 13 amino acids. CDR3 loop: CSVLTSDRDRLHF. The CDR3 nucleotides are TGCAGCGTGCTTACATCCGACCGGGACAGGCTCCACTTT.

A word on this clonotype: An end of the junction differs from the germline gene, which may be a read error. The rearrangement links TRBV7-2 to TRBJ2-3; no firm D call. Germline V gene sequence: CDR1 SGHTA, CDR2 FQGNSA. CDR3 length: 12 residues. The CDR3 nucleotides read TGTGCCAGCAGGAGACTGGGAAATACGAAGTATTTT. Translated, it gives CASRRLGNTKYF.

CDR3 in amino acids: CSVEDLGILSYGYTF. CDR3 bases: TGCAGCGTTGAAGATCTTGGAATCTTAAGCTATGGCTACACCTTC. The rearrangement joins TRBV29-1 to TRBJ1-2; D remains unclear. The V gene's germline CDR1 is SQVTM and CDR2 ANQGSEA. The germline V and J ends were trimmed by 0 bases and 4 bases, with 15 bases remaining between them. This CDR3 is 15 amino acids long.

The chain employs TRBV7-2 and TRBJ2-5, with 7 nucleotides matching TRBD1. Per the germline V gene, CDR1 is SGHTA and CDR2 is FQGNSA. CDR3 size: 16 residues. Germline trimming cut 1 base from V and 2 bases from J; bases unmatched to any gene: 7. CDR3 DNA: TGTGCCAGCAGCTTAGTGTCAGGGGGATTACAAGAGACCCAGTACTTC. This gives the protein CASSLVSGGLQETQYF. The variable domain in full, with the rest retrieved from reference TRBV7-2 and TRBJ2-5, is GAGVSQSPSNKVTEKGKDVELRCDPISGHTALYWYRQSLGQGLEFLIYFQGNSAPDKSGLPSDRFSAERTGGSVSTLTIQRTQQEDSAVYLCASSLVSGGLQETQYFGPGTRLLVL.

This clonotype was counted between two and nine times. The chain employs TRBV7-2 and TRBJ2-5; possible D gene TRBD2, 5 bases. V lost 1 base and J lost 5, with 11 bases in between. CDR1 and CDR2 from the germline V gene are SGHTA and FQGNSA. The CDR3 runs to 14 residues. The CDR3 region has the DNA TGTGCCAGCAGCTTAGGAGAGAGGGTGGAGACCCAGTACTTC. It yields the protein CASSLGERVETQYF.

In its sample, this clonotype was seen a few times. This chain links TRBV20-1 with TRBJ2-7; no clear D gene. The V and J ends lost 6 bases and 0 bases respectively, with 15 bases between them. Germline CDR1 and CDR2: DFQATT and SNEGSKA (reference sequence). This CDR3 is 14 amino acids long. Here the CDR3 DNA reads TGCAGTGCCACGCCGAGGACCCACTCCTACGAGCAGTACTTC. Encoded protein: CSATPRTHSYEQYF.

This clonotype occurred a few times. The J gene is TRBJ1-4, the V gene TRBV6-1; 7 bases are a match to TRBD1. From germline, CDR1 is MNHNS and CDR2 SASEGT. The CDR3 totals 14 residues. Trimming took 6 bases from V and 1 from J; bases not matched to a gene: 2. CDR3 region: CASRRQGTNEKLFF. CDR3 DNA: TGTGCCAGCAGAAGACAGGGAACTAATGAAAAACTGTTTTTT.

This clonotype has a handful of counts. The chain employs TRBV20-1 and TRBJ1-2; 8 bases map to TRBD1. There are 13 residues in the CDR3. Germline V CDR1 and CDR2: DFQATT, SNEGSKA (reference sequence). J lost 4 bases, V lost 6 bases, and 7 bases had no gene match. The CDR3 region has the DNA TGCAGTGCCTCGACAGGGGAGGCCTATGGCTACACCTTC. Protein sequence: CSASTGEAYGYTF.

The table lists this clonotype with many counts. The V and J genes are TRBV7-2 and TRBJ2-5; 9 bases match TRBD1. CDR3 size: 14 residues. Unmatched junction bases numbered 4, after V lost 4 bases and J lost 4 bases. CDR1 is SGHTA, CDR2 FQGNSA, per germline. CDR3 amino acids: CASSSLTGGETQYF. CDR3 nucleotides: TGTGCCAGCAGCTCTCTGACAGGGGGAGAGACCCAGTACTTC.

This clonotype was detected only a few times. The DNA of the CDR3 is TGTGCCAGCAGCTTAGCGCACGGAGGGGAGACCCAGTACTTC. Amino acids: CASSLAHGGETQYF. V is TRBV7-2 and J is TRBJ2-5; tentatively, D is TRBD2 (6 bases). This CDR3 has 14 amino acids. CDR1 is SGHTA, CDR2 FQGNSA, per germline. Trimming shortened V by 0 bases and J by 5 bases, and 10 bases separated the two germline ends.

In its sample, this clonotype was seen a few times. This rearrangement joins TRBV20-1 to TRBJ2-3; the D is unclear. CDR1 and CDR2 (germline): DFQATT, SNEGSKA (reference sequence). This CDR3 contains 16 residues. Trimming cost V 1 base and J 0 bases, with 14 bases left between them. The CDR3 loop reads CSARVWPRVSTDTQYF. The CDR3, as DNA: TGCAGTGCTAGAGTTTGGCCCCGGGTTAGCACAGATACGCAGTATTTT.

The chain employs TRBV20-1 and TRBJ2-7; D uncertain. The CDR3 has 15 residues. Trimming took 3 bases from V and 5 from J, leaving 20 bases between them. Per germline, CDR1 DFQATT and CDR2 SNEGSKA (reference sequence). The chain's CDR3 is CSASFGTLSLDEQYF. The CDR3 nucleotides read TGCAGTGCTAGCTTCGGTACCCTAAGCTTGGACGAGCAGTACTTC.

CDR3 nucleotides: TGCGCCAGCAGCCAAGGTCAGACCAAAAACATTCAGTACTTC. Translation gives CASSQGQTKNIQYF. The chain joins TRBV4-1 to TRBJ2-4; D is ambiguous. The V end was cut by 1 base, the J end by 2 bases, with 6 bases between. The CDR3 totals 14 residues. Germline assignment: CDR1 MGHRA and CDR2 YSYEKL.

The chain recombines TRBV5-1 with TRBJ2-7; D may correspond to TRBD1 or TRBD2 (6 bases each). Germline V gene data show CDR1 as SGHRS and CDR2 as YFSETQ. This CDR3 is built from 16 residues. V lost 1 base and J 6 bases, leaving 20 bases between the germline ends. CDR3 sequence reads: CASSLFSRGREGEQYF. The CDR3 nucleotides read TGCGCCAGCAGCTTGTTCAGCCGGGGGCGCGAAGGCGAGCAGTACTTC.

J is TRBJ2-2 and V is TRBV20-1, with 8 bases aligning to TRBD1. V was pared by 3 bases and J by 3 bases, with 3 bases of the junction left unmatched. This CDR3 spans 14 amino acids. The germline V gene encodes CDR1 DFQATT and CDR2 SNEGSKA (reference sequence). The CDR3 spells CSARDREYTGELFF. Written as DNA, the CDR3 is TGCAGTGCTAGGGACAGGGAGTACACCGGGGAGCTGTTTTTT.

V gene TRBV7-2 combines with J gene TRBJ2-5, with D possibly called TRBD1 or TRBD2 (5 bases each). Germline CDR1 reads SGHTA; CDR2 reads FQGNSA. V dropped 5 bases and J dropped 1 base, with 11 bases sitting between them. The CDR3 sequence is 14 residues long. CDR3 sequence reads: CASSPGRFQETQYF. As DNA, the CDR3 is TGTGCCAGCAGCCCGGGACGGTTCCAAGAGACCCAGTACTTC.

This clonotype occurred a few times. The chain joins TRBV5-1 to TRBJ2-4; D is possibly TRBD1 or TRBD2 (5 bases each). This CDR3 has 15 amino acids. V was clipped by 0 bases and J by 1 base, with 8 bases between them. The germline V gene has CDR1 SGHRS and CDR2 YFSETQ. The CDR3 loop is CASSLGGVAKNIQYF. DNA of the CDR3: TGCGCCAGCAGCTTGGGAGGGGTGGCCAAAAACATTCAGTACTTC.

This clonotype came up a few times. This chain connects TRBV5-1 to TRBJ2-7; 7 bases fit TRBD1. The CDR3 runs 15 residues. J gave up 2 bases and V 4 bases, and 9 bases lay outside the gene matches. Germline V CDR1 and CDR2: SGHRS, YFSETQ. CDR3 sequence reads: CASSPGGQGAYEQYF. The DNA of the CDR3 is TGCGCCAGCAGCCCGGGTGGGCAGGGGGCCTACGAGCAGTACTTC.

Ten or more counts support this clonotype. The rearrangement uses TRBV29-1 and TRBJ2-3; possibly TRBD1 for D (5 bases). The V end was cut by 1 base, the J end by 4 bases, with 9 bases between. The CDR3 contains 13 residues. CDR1 and CDR2 from the germline V gene are SQVTM and ANQGSEA. DNA for the CDR3: TGCAGCGTTGAAGCAGGGTTTGCAGATACGCAGTATTTT. Protein sequence: CSVEAGFADTQYF.

This rearrangement joins TRBV11-2 to TRBJ2-1; maybe TRBD2 (7 bases). The V end lost 5 bases, the J end lost 10 bases, and 15 bases lay between the germline ends. The CDR3 is made up of 13 amino acids. Germline CDR1 SGHAT, CDR2 FQNNGV. CDR3 loop: CASSTQGGGEQFF. The CDR3, as DNA: TGTGCCAGCAGCACTCAAGGGGGAGGGGAGCAGTTCTTC.

This chain joins TRBV29-1 and TRBJ1-5; tentative D call: TRBD1 (5 bases). The CDR3 is made up of 13 amino acids. CDR1 is SQVTM, CDR2 ANQGSEA, per germline. The V end was cut by 4 bases, the J end by 2 bases, with 9 bases between. The CDR3 bases are TGCAGCGTTGCCCCAGGGCGCAATCAGCCCCAGCATTTT. Protein: CSVAPGRNQPQHF.

The CDR3 sequence is CASARRGRNSGANVLTF. The CDR3, as DNA: TGTGCCAGCGCCCGTCGGGGGAGAAACTCTGGGGCCAACGTCCTGACTTTC. This chain links TRBV6-1 with TRBJ2-6; the D gene is possibly TRBD2 (6 bases). V shed 8 bases and J shed 0 bases, with 17 bases lying between them. Germline values: CDR1 MNHNS, CDR2 SASEGT. This CDR3 has 17 amino acids.